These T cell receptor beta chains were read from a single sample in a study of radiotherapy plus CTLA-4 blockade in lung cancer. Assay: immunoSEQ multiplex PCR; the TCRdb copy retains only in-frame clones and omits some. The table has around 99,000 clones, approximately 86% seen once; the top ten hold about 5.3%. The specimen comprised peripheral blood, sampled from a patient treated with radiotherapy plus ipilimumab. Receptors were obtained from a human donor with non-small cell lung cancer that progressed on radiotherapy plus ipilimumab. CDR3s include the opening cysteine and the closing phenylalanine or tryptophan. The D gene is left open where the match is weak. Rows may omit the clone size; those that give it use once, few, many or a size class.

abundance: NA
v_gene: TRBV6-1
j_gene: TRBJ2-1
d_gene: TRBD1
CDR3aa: CASSEALGRGRPSSYNEQFF
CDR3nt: TGTGCCAGCAGTGAAGCGCTAGGCAGGGGGCGTCCGAGCTCCTACAATGAGCAGTTCTTC

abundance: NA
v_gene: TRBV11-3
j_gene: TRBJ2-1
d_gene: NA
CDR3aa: CASSLGGGNEQFF
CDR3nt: TGTGCCAGCAGCTTAGGGGGCGGAAATGAGCAGTTCTTC

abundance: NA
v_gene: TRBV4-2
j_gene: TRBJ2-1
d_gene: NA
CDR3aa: CASSQGTTPGNEQFF
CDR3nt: TGTGCCAGCAGCCAAGGGACTACCCCGGGCAATGAGCAGTTCTTC

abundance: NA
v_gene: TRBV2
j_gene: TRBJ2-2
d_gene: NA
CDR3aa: CASLEATVVTGELFF
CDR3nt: TGTGCCAGCCTTGAGGCCACGGTCGTGACCGGGGAGCTGTTTTTT

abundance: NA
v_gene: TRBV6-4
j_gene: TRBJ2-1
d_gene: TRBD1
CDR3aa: CASSGQGNEQFF
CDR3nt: TGTGCCAGCAGTGGACAGGGGAATGAGCAGTTCTTC

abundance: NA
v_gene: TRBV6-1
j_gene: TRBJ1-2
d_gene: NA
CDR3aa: CASSEGGVGYTF
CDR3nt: TGTGCCAGCAGTGAAGGGGGGGTTGGCTACACCTTC

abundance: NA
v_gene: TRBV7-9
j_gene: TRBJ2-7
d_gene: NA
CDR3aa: CASSPQGGQYEQYF
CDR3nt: TGTGCCAGCAGCCCGCAAGGGGGGCAATACGAGCAGTACTTC

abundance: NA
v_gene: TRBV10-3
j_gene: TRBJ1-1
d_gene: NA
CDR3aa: CAISGHGFGMGGRDTEAFF
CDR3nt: TGTGCCATCAGTGGACATGGGTTCGGCATGGGGGGCAGGGACACTGAAGCTTTCTTT

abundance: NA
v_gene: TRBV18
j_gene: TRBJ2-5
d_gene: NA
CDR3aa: CASSPLGGSYQETQYF
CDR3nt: TGTGCCAGCTCACCACTCGGAGGGAGCTACCAAGAGACCCAGTACTTC

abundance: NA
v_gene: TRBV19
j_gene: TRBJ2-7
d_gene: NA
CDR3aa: CASFGRATYEQYF
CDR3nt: TGTGCCAGTTTTGGGCGGGCAACCTACGAGCAGTACTTC

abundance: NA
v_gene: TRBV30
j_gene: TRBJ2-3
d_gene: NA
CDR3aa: CAWSRDTQYF
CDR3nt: TGTGCCTGGAGTCGCGATACGCAGTATTTT

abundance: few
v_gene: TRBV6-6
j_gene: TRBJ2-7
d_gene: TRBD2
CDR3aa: CASSSSGSGDEQYF
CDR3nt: TGTGCCAGCAGTTCTAGCGGGAGTGGGGACGAGCAGTACTTC

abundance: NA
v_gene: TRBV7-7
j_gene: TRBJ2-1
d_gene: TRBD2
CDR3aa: CASSLEGGGYNEQFF
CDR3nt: TGTGCTAGCAGCTTAGAGGGCGGGGGCTACAATGAGCAGTTCTTC

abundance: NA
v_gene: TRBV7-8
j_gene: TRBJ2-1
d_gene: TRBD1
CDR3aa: CASSFPGGEQFF
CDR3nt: TGTGCCAGCAGCTTCCCAGGGGGTGAGCAGTTCTTC

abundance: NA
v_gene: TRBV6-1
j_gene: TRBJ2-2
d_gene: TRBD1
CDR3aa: CASSALPGQGITGELFF
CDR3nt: TGTGCCAGCAGTGCACTTCCGGGACAGGGCATTACCGGGGAGCTGTTTTTT

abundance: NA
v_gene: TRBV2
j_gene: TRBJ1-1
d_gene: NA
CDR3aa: CASSPDWAEAFF
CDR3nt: TGTGCCAGCAGCCCCGATTGGGCGGAAGCTTTCTTT

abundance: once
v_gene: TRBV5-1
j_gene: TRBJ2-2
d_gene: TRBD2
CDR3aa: CASSASGTNTGELFF
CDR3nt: TGCGCCAGCAGCGCTAGCGGGACGAACACCGGGGAGCTGTTTTTT

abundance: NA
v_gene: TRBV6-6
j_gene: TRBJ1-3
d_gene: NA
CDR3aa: CASSDTRLRNAIYF
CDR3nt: TGTGCCAGCAGTGACACGCGGCTCCGAAACGCCATATATTTT

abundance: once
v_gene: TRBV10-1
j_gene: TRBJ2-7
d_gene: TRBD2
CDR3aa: CASSESSGRIYEQYF
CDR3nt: TGCGCCAGCAGTGAGAGCAGCGGGAGGATCTACGAGCAGTACTTC

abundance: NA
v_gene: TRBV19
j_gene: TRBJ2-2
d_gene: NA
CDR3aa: CASSAGTNTGELFF
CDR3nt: TGTGCCAGTAGTGCAGGGACGAACACCGGGGAGCTGTTTTTT

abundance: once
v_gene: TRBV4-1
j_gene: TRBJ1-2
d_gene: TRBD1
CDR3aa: CASRKGTGQERGYTF
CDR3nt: TGCGCCAGCAGAAAAGGCACGGGACAGGAACGAGGCTACACCTTC

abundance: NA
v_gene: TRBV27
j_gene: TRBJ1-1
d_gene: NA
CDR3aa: CASRSEGKLEAFF
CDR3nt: TGTGCCAGCAGATCCGAGGGGAAACTTGAAGCTTTCTTT

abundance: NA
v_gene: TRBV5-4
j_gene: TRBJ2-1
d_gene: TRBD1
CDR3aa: CASSLQGAPNEQFF
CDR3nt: TGTGCCAGCAGCTTACAGGGGGCGCCCAATGAGCAGTTCTTC

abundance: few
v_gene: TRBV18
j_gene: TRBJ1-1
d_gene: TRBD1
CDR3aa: CASSPGQGGNTEAFF
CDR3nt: TGTGCCAGCTCACCGGGACAGGGAGGAAACACTGAAGCTTTCTTT

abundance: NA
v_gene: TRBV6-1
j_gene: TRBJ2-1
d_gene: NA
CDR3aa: CASSEGSDYEFGNEQFF
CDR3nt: TGTGCCAGCAGTGAAGGTTCGGACTACGAGTTTGGGAATGAGCAGTTCTTC

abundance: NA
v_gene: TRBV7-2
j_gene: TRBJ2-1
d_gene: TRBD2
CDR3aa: CASRPLGTSGGSHNEQFF
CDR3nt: TGTGCCAGCAGGCCTCTCGGGACTAGCGGAGGGAGCCACAATGAGCAGTTCTTC

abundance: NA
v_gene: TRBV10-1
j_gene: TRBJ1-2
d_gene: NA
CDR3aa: CASTEWGTGYGYTF
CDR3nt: TGCGCCAGCACTGAGTGGGGTACAGGCTATGGCTACACCTTC

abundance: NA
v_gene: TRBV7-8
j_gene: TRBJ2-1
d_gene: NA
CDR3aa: CASSVIRGNEQFF
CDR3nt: TGTGCCAGCAGCGTAATCCGTGGCAATGAGCAGTTCTTC

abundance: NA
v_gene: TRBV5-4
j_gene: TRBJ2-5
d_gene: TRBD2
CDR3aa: CASSEGLAPETQYF
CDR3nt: TGTGCCAGCAGTGAGGGACTAGCCCCCGAGACCCAGTACTTC

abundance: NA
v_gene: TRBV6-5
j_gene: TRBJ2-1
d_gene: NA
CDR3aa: CASRPTTGNEQFF
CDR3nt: TGTGCCAGCAGACCCACGACCGGGAATGAGCAGTTCTTC

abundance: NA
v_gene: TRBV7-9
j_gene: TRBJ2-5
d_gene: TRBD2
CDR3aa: CASSSKASGRLQETQYF
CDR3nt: TGTGCCAGCAGCTCAAAAGCTAGCGGGCGGCTACAAGAGACCCAGTACTTC

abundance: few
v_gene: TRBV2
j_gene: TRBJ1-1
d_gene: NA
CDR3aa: CASSEWQGGTEAFF
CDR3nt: TGTGCCAGCAGTGAATGGCAGGGTGGGACGGAAGCTTTCTTT

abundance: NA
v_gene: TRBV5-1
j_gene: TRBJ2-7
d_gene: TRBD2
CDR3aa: CASSSGGLAGISYEQYF
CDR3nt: TGCGCCAGCAGCTCCGGGGGACTAGCGGGCATCTCCTACGAGCAGTACTTC

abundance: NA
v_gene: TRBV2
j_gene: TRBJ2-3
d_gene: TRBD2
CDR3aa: CASLREGTDTQYF
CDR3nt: TGTGCCAGCCTCCGGGAGGGAACAGATACGCAGTATTTT

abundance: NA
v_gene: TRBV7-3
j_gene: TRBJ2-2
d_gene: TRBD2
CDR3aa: CASSLEGTSGMVTGELFF
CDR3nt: TGTGCCAGCAGCTTAGAAGGGACTAGCGGGATGGTCACCGGGGAGCTGTTTTTT

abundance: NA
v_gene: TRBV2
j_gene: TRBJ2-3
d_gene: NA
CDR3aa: CASSPDSYTGTQYF
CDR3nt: TGTGCCAGCTCGCCCGACAGTTATACGGGTACGCAGTATTTT

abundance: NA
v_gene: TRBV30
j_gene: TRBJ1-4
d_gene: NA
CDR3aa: CAWGSGTSPTNEKLFF
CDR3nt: TGTGCCTGGGGGAGCGGGACATCACCAACTAATGAAAAACTGTTTTTT

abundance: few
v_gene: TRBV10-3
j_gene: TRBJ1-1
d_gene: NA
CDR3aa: CAISESTGVMNTEAFF
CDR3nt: TGTGCCATCAGTGAGTCGACAGGAGTAATGAACACTGAAGCTTTCTTT

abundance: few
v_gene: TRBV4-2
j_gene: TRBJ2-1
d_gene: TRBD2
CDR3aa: CASSRGLAGFGEQFF
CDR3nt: TGTGCCAGCAGCCGAGGACTAGCGGGATTTGGTGAGCAGTTCTTC

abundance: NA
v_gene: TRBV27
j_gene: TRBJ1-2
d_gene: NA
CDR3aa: CASSFSGNYGYTF
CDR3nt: TGTGCCAGCAGTTTTTCGGGGAACTATGGCTACACCTTC

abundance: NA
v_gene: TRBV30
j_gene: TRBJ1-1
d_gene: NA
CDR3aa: CASSPGNTEAFF
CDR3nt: TGTGCCTCGTCCCCGGGGAACACTGAAGCTTTCTTT

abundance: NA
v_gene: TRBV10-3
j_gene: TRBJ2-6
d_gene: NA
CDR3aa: CAISESGGSGANVLTF
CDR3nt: TGTGCCATCAGTGAGTCTGGAGGTTCTGGGGCCAACGTCCTGACTTTC

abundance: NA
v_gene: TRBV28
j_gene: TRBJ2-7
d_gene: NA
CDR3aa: CASSLAVYEQYF
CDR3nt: TGTGCCAGCAGTTTAGCGGTCTACGAGCAGTACTTC

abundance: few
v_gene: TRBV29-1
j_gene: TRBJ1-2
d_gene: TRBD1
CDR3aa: CSVVVRDRIGSNYGYTF
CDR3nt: TGCAGCGTTGTGGTGCGGGACAGGATCGGGTCCAACTATGGCTACACCTTC

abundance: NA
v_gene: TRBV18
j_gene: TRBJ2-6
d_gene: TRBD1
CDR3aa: CASSKRTGNNVLSGANVLTF
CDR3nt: TGTGCCAGCTCAAAAAGGACAGGCAATAATGTCCTCTCTGGGGCCAACGTCCTGACTTTC

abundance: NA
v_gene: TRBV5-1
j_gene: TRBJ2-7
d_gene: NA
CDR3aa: CASSLTGYEQYF
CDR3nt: TGCGCCAGCAGCCTAACAGGGTACGAGCAGTACTTC

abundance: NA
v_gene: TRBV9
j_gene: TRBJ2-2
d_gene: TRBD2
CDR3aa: CASTRLAGAGELFF
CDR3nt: TGTGCCAGCACGAGACTAGCGGGAGCCGGGGAGCTGTTTTTT

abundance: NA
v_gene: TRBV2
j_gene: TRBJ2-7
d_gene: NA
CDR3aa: CASRAGLPTYEQYF
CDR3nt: TGTGCCAGCAGAGCGGGCCTTCCAACCTACGAGCAGTACTTC

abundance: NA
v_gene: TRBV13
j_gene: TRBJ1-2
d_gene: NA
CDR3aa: CASSFRPGDGYTF
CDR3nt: TGTGCCAGCAGCTTCCGACCGGGGGATGGCTACACCTTC

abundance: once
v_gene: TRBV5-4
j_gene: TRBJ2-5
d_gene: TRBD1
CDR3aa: CASSLGNRGAQETQYF
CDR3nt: TGTGCCAGCAGCTTGGGTAACAGGGGGGCCCAAGAGACCCAGTACTTC

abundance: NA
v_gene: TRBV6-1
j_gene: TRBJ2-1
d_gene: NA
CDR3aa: CASTPRGLREQFF
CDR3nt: TGTGCCAGCACCCCCAGGGGCCTAAGAGAGCAGTTCTTC

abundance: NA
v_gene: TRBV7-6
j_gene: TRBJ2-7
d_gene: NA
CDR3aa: CASSLTTPGTEKRYEQYF
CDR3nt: TGTGCCAGCAGCTTAACTACACCGGGGACGGAGAAACGGTACGAGCAGTACTTC

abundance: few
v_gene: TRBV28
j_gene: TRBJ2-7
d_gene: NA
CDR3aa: CASSSSGQLADEQYF
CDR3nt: TGTGCCAGCAGCTCATCGGGACAGCTAGCGGACGAGCAGTACTTC

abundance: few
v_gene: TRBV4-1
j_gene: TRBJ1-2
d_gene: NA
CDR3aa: CASSQDSPLGHYGYTF
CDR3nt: TGCGCCAGCAGCCAAGATTCCCCCCTAGGGCACTATGGCTACACCTTC